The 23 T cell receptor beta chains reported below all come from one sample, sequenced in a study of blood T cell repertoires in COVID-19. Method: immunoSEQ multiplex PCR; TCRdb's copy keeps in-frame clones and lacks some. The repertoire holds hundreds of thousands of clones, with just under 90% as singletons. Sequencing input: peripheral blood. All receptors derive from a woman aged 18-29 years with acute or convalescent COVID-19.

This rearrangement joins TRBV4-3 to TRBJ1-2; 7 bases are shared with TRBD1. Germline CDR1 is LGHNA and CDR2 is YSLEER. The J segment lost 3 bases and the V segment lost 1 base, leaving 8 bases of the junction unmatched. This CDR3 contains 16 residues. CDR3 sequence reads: CASSQGQGQAYYGYTF. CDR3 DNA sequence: TGCGCCAGCAGCCAAGGTCAAGGACAGGCCTACTATGGCTACACCTTC.

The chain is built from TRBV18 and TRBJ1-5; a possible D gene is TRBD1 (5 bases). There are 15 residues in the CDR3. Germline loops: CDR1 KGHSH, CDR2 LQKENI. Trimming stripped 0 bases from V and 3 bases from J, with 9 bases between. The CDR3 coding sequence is TGTGCCAGCTCACCACCGGGGGGGATCAATCAGCCCCAGCATTTT. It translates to CASSPPGGINQPQHF.

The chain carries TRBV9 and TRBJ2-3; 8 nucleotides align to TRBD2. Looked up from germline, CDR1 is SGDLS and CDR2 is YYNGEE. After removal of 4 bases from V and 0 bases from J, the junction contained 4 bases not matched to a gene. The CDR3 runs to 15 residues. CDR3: CASSFSGVSTDTQYF. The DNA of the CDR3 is TGTGCCAGCAGCTTTAGCGGGGTTAGCACAGATACGCAGTATTTT.

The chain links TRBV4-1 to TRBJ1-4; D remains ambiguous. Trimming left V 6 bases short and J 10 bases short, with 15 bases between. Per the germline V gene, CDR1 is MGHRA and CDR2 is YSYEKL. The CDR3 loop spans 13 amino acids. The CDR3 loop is CASRWQEEGKLFF. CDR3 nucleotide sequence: TGCGCCAGCAGATGGCAGGAGGAGGGAAAACTGTTTTTT.

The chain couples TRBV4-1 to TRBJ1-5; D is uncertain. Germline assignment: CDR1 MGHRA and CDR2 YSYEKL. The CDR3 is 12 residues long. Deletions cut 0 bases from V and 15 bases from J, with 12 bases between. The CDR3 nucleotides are TGCGCCAGCAGCCAAGATGGCTTGGTCCCGCATTTT. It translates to CASSQDGLVPHF.

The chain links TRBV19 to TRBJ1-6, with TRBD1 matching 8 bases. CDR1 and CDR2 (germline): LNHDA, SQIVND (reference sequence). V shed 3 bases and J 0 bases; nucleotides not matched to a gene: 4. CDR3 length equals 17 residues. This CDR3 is CASSITGGGSYNSPLHF. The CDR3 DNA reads TGTGCCAGTAGTATCACAGGGGGAGGCTCCTATAATTCACCCCTCCACTTT.

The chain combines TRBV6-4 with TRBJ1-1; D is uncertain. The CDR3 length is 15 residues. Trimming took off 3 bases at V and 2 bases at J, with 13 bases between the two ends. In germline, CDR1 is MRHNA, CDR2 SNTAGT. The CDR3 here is CASSEKDKINTEAFF. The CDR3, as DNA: TGTGCCAGCAGTGAAAAAGACAAGATAAACACTGAAGCTTTCTTT.

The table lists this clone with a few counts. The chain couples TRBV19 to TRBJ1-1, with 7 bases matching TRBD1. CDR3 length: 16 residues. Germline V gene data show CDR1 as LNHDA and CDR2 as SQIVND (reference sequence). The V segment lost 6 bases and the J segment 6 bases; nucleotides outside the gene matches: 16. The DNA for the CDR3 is TGTGCCAGTAGCGTGACAGGGTTCGGAAGTATTCCTGAAGCTTTCTTT. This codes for CASSVTGFGSIPEAFF.

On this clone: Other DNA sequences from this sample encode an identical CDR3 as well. Written as DNA, the CDR3 is TGTGCCAGCAGTGAACCAGGCTATGGCTACACCTTC. Translating gives CASSEPGYGYTF. V usage is TRBV2 and J usage is TRBJ1-2; D remains ambiguous. With 2 bases removed from V and 4 bases from J, the gap between germline ends came to 5 bases. Germline V CDR1 and CDR2: SNHLY, FYNNEI. The CDR3 is made up of 12 amino acids.

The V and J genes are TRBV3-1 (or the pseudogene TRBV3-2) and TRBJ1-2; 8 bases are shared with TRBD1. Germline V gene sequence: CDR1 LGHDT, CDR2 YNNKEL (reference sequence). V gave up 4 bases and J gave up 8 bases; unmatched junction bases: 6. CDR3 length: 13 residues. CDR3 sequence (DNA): TGTGCCAGCAGCCCGGACAGGGTCGGAGGCTACACCTTC. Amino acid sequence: CASSPDRVGGYTF.

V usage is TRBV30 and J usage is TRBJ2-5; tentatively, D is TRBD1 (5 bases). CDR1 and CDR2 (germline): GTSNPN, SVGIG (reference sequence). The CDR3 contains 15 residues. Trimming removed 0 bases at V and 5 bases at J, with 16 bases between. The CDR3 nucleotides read TGTGCCTGGAGTGTACAAGGGGTGTCGGGCGAGACCCAGTACTTC. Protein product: CAWSVQGVSGETQYF. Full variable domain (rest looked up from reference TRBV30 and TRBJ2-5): SQTIHQWPATLVQPVGSPLSLECTVEGTSNPNLYWYRQAAGRGLQLLFYSVGIGQISSEVPQNLSASRPQDRQFILSSKKLLLSDSGFYLCAWSVQGVSGETQYFGPGTRLLVL.

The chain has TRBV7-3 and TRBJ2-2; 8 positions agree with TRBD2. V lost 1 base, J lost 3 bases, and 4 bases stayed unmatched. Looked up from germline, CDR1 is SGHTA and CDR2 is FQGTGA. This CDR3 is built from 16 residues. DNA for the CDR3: TGTGCCAGCAGCTTAATTCCTAGCGGGTACACCGGGGAGCTGTTTTTT. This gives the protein CASSLIPSGYTGELFF.

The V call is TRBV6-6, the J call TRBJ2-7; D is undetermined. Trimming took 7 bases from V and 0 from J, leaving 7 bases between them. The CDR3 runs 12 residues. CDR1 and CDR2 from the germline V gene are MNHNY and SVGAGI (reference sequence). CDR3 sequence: CASTRNSYEQYF. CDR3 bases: TGTGCCAGCACCAGAAACTCCTACGAGCAGTACTTC.

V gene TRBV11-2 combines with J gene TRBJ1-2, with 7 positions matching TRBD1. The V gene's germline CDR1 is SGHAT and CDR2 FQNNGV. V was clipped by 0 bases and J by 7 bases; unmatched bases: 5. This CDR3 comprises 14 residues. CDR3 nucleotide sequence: TGTGCCAGCAGCTTAGAAAGGGGGCCTCCTGGCTACACCTTC. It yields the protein CASSLERGPPGYTF.

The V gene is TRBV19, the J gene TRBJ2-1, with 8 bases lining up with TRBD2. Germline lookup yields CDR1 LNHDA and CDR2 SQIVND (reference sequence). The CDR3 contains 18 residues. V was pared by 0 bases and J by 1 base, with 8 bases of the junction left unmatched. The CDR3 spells CASSIDISRGASYNEQFF. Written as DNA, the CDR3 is TGTGCCAGTAGTATAGATATCTCGCGGGGGGCTTCCTACAATGAGCAGTTCTTC.

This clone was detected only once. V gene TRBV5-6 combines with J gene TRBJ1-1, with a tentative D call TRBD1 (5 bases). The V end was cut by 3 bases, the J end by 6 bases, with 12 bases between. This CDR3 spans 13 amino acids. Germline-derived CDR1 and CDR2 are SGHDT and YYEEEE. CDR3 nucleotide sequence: TGTGCCAGCAGCTCCAGGGTAAGGGCTGAAGCTTTCTTT. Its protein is CASSSRVRAEAFF.

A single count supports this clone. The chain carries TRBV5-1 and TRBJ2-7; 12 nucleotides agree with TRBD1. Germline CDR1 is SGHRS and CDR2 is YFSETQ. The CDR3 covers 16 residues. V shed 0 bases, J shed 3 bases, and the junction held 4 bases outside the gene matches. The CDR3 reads CASSLGGTGGVYEQYF. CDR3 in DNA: TGCGCCAGCAGCTTGGGAGGGACAGGGGGCGTCTACGAGCAGTACTTC. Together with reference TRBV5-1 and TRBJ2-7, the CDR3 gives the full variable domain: KAGVTQTPRYLIKTRGQQVTLSCSPISGHRSVSWYQQTPGQGLQFLFEYFSETQRNKGNFPGRFSGRQFSNSRSEMNVSTLELGDSALYLCASSLGGTGGVYEQYFGPGTRLTVT.

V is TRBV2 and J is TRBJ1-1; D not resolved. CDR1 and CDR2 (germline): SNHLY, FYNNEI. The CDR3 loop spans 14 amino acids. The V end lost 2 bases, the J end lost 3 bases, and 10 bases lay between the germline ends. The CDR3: CASSETARDTEAFF. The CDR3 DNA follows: TGTGCCAGCAGTGAAACCGCCCGGGACACTGAAGCTTTCTTT.

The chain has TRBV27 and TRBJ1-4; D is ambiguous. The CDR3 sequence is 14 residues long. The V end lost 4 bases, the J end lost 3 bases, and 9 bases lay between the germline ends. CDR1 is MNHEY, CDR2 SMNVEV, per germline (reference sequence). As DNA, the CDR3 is TGTGCCAGCAGTTCCTTTTCGGCTAATGAAAAACTGTTTTTT. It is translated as CASSSFSANEKLFF.

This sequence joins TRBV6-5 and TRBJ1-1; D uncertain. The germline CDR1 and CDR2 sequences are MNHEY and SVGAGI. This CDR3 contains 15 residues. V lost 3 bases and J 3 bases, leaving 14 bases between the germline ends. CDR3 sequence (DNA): TGTGCCAGCAGTTATTACCCCCCAGGCCACACTGAAGCTTTCTTT. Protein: CASSYYPPGHTEAFF.

CDR3 protein: CASSFSYFQPQHF. The CDR3 nucleotides read TGTGCCAGCAGTTTTTCGTATTTTCAGCCCCAGCATTTT. V gene TRBV27 combines with J gene TRBJ1-5; D gene unclear. With 3 bases removed from V and 6 bases from J, the gap between germline ends came to 9 bases. The germline gives CDR1 MNHEY, CDR2 SMNVEV (reference sequence). The CDR3 length is 13 residues.

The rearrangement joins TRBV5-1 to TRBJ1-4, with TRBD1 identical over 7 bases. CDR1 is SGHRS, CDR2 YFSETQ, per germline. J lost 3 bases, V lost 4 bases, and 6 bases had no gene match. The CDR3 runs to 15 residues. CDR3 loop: CASSPRQGPNEKLFF. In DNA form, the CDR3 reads TGCGCCAGCAGCCCGCGACAGGGACCTAATGAAAAACTGTTTTTT.

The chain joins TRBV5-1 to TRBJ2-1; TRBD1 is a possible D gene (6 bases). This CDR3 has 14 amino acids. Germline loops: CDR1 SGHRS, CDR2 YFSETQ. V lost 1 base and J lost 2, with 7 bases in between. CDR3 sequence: CASSLKGAYNEQFF. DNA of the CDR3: TGCGCCAGCAGCTTGAAGGGGGCCTACAATGAGCAGTTCTTC.